This T cell receptor beta chain stems from a study of T cell responses to AZD1222 COVID-19 vaccine. This CDR3 is 14 amino acids long. The germline V gene encodes CDR1 DFQATT and CDR2 SNEGSKA (reference sequence). Trimming shortened V by 3 bases and J by 5 bases, and 14 bases separated the two germline ends. Sequencing used immunoSEQ multiplex PCR; TCRdb keeps in-frame clones, though not all of them. Of about 140,000 clones listed, roughly 87% are singletons. The TCR comes from an adult who received the AZD1222 COVID-19 vaccine. The chain carries TRBV20-1 and TRBJ2-1; TRBD1 or TRBD2 may be the D gene (5 bases each). This material consisted of peripheral blood, taken 28 days after the second AZD1222 dose. Here the CDR3 DNA reads TGCAGTGCTAGTGAGCGGACACACGACAATGAGCAGTTCTTC. As protein: CSASERTHDNEQFF.